This T cell receptor (beta chain) was recovered during a study of post-analysis software for immune sequencing data. The germline gives CDR1 SGDLS, CDR2 YYNGEE. The CDR3 spans 15 residues. Trimming left V 2 bases short and J 3 bases short, with 15 bases between. Overall study findings and caveats: In multiple sclerosis, normalized Chao1 diversity was significantly below that of controls. Patients carried a handful of TRBV segments more frequently than controls did, and TRBV5-6, TRBV5-1 and TRBV20-1 were among them.

This clonotype was detected a few times. Antigen specificity is unknown. Prepared libraries of TCR beta cDNA carried unique molecular identifiers. Each CDR3 protein is one row after TCRdb ran MiXCR on the PCR reads. Here the sample spans around 770,000 distinct CDR3 sequences, under 60% being singletons. The V and J genes are TRBV9 and TRBJ2-7; D is perhaps TRBD2 (5 bases). The sequence derives from a girl aged 5-17 years with multiple sclerosis. Material: blood. This CDR3 is CASSVGNSAHYEQYF. The CDR3 region has the DNA TGTGCCAGCAGCGTCGGAAATAGCGCCCACTACGAGCAGTACTTC.